These 6 T cell receptor beta chains were all obtained from the same sample, sequenced in a study of blood T cell repertoires in COVID-19. The protocol was immunoSEQ multiplex PCR, while the TCRdb copy is restricted to in-frame clones and leaves out a portion. The sample has 72,000 or so clones; 85% are singletons. Input material: peripheral blood. The receptors stem from a woman at least 80 years old with active or convalescent COVID-19.

V gene TRBV7-2 combines with J gene TRBJ1-4, with D perhaps matching TRBD1 (5 bases). The CDR3 consists of 17 residues. The V and J ends lost 1 base and 4 bases respectively, with 16 bases between them. The germline V gene encodes CDR1 SGHTA and CDR2 FQGNSA. CDR3 region: CASSLGPFAGRNEKLFF. The CDR3 DNA reads as TGTGCCAGCAGCTTAGGGCCGTTCGCAGGGCGTAATGAAAAACTGTTTTTT. Using reference TRBV7-2 and TRBJ1-4 for the parts outside the CDR3, the full variable domain is GAGVSQSPSNKVTEKGKDVELRCDPISGHTALYWYRQSLGQGLEFLIYFQGNSAPDKSGLPSDRFSAERTGGSVSTLTIQRTQQEDSAVYLCASSLGPFAGRNEKLFFGSGTQLSVL.

This clone was detected once. The genes are TRBV28 and TRBJ2-5, with a weak D call TRBD1 (5 bases). This CDR3 spans 13 amino acids. Trimming removed 7 bases from V and 2 bases from J, with 11 bases in between. Germline V lookup: CDR1 MDHEN, CDR2 SYDVKM. The CDR3 DNA reads TGTGCCAGCATGGGGCTAAGACAAGAGACCCAGTACTTC. Protein product: CASMGLRQETQYF.

This chain connects TRBV13 to TRBJ2-5, with TRBD2 identical over 13 bases. This CDR3 has 17 amino acids. Germline lookup yields CDR1 PRHDT and CDR2 FYEKMQ (reference sequence). V was pared by 4 bases and J by 5 bases, with 10 bases of the junction left unmatched. CDR3 in DNA: TGTGCCAGCAGCTCCCAGGGACTAGCGGGGCCGGGGGAGACCCAGTACTTC. It is translated as CASSSQGLAGPGETQYF.

The chain uses TRBV6-5 and TRBJ2-2; TRBD2 aligns across 7 bases. Trimming cost V 6 bases and J 0 bases; bases outside gene matches: 4. Germline loops: CDR1 MNHEY, CDR2 SVGAGI. This CDR3 has 15 residues. In nucleotides, the CDR3 is TGTGCCAGCAGCCTGGGGGGGGCGAACACCGGGGAGCTGTTTTTT. As protein: CASSLGGANTGELFF.

This sequence joins TRBV2 and TRBJ2-1; 8 bases fit TRBD1. The length of the CDR3 is 14 residues. The V gene end was trimmed by 2 bases and the J gene end by 3 bases; junction bases not matched to a gene: 0. Germline V gives CDR1 SNHLY, CDR2 FYNNEI. The CDR3: CASSETGGYNEQFF. In DNA form, the CDR3 reads TGTGCCAGCAGTGAAACAGGGGGCTACAATGAGCAGTTCTTC.

This chain uses TRBV7-3 with TRBJ1-2; D not resolved. The V gene's germline CDR1 is SGHTA and CDR2 FQGTGA. Trimming removed 5 bases from V and 6 bases from J, with 13 bases in between. This CDR3 is built from 13 residues. The CDR3 region has the DNA TGTGCCAGCAGCATAAAACCCGAGGATGGCTACACCTTC. This encodes CASSIKPEDGYTF.